This TCR beta chain originates from a study of T cells in localized non-small cell lung cancer. V lost 5 bases and J 5 bases, leaving 22 bases between the germline ends. The germline gives CDR1 LNHDA, CDR2 SQIVND (reference sequence). The CDR3 sequence is 18 residues long. Sequenced by immunoSEQ multiplex PCR; TCRdb stores in-frame clones only, minus some. Of roughly 20,000 clones listed, 88% were seen once; the top ten hold 25% to 30%. The J gene is TRBJ1-6, the V gene TRBV19; maybe TRBD1 (5 bases). This clonotype was sampled from a male donor aged 60 or older with stage II lung adenocarcinoma. The sequencing here drew on peripheral blood mononuclear cells, taken before any cancer treatment. CDR3 sequence reads: CASSLRQRGIRNNSPLHF. The CDR3 coding sequence is TGTGCCAGTAGTCTTAGACAGCGGGGGATTCGTAATAATTCACCCCTCCACTTT.